A selection of T cell receptor beta chains follows, all from one sample in a study of blood T cell repertoires in COVID-19. Some clones are missing from TCRdb's copy, which holds only in-frame ones; the method was immunoSEQ multiplex PCR. The sample holds around 190,000 clones, around nine tenths seen once. What was sequenced was peripheral blood. These receptors came from a young man with acute or convalescent COVID-19. Each CDR3 is given with its conserved first and last residue. The D gene is left open where the match is weak. Only part of the rows carry a size: once, few, many, or a class if the clone is expanded.

CDR3 protein	CDR3 DNA	V gene	D gene	J gene	clone size	CDR3 length
CASSIGGRKVDEQYF	TGTGCCAGCAGTATAGGTGGGAGAAAGGTCGACGAGCAGTACTTC	TRBV27	NA	TRBJ2-7	NA	15
CAWRLGGRGTEAFF	TGTGCCTGGAGACTTGGTGGGCGGGGGACTGAAGCTTTCTTT	TRBV30	NA	TRBJ1-1	NA	14
CASSPTRTQRDTEAFF	TGTGCCAGCTCACCCACTAGAACACAGAGGGACACTGAAGCTTTCTTT	TRBV18	NA	TRBJ1-1	NA	16
CASSYGTGGISEQYF	TGTGCCAGCAGTTACGGGACAGGGGGTATTAGCGAGCAGTACTTC	TRBV27	TRBD1	TRBJ2-7	few	15
CSVGAGAFF	TGCAGCGTTGGCGCGGGTGCTTTCTTT	TRBV29-1	NA	TRBJ1-1	NA	9
CASGRQGKDSPLHF	TGTGCCAGCGGCCGACAGGGAAAAGATTCACCCCTCCACTTT	TRBV9	TRBD1	TRBJ1-6	NA	14
CASSYPQGVNQPQHF	TGTGCCAGCAGTTACCCACAGGGGGTCAATCAGCCCCAGCATTTT	TRBV28	TRBD1	TRBJ1-5	NA	15
CASSPGTGHQPQHF	TGTGCCAGTAGTCCGGGGACAGGGCATCAGCCCCAGCATTTT	TRBV19	TRBD1	TRBJ1-5	NA	14
CASSLVADRGMETQYF	TGTGCCAGCAGCTTGGTTGCGGACAGGGGGATGGAGACCCAGTACTTC	TRBV5-6	TRBD1	TRBJ2-5	few	16
CASSSGQGAQNSPLHF	TGTGCCAGCAGCTCGGGACAGGGGGCGCAAAATTCACCCCTCCACTTT	TRBV5-4	TRBD1	TRBJ1-6	NA	16
CASSDQGALFGYTF	TGTGCCAGCAGTGATCAGGGGGCCTTATTTGGCTACACCTTC	TRBV2	TRBD1	TRBJ1-2	NA	14
CASSPTLNSQGSYEQYF	TGCGCCAGCAGCCCTACCCTCAACTCGCAGGGTTCCTACGAGCAGTACTTC	TRBV5-1	NA	TRBJ2-7	NA	17
CAWSVMGQGGRYGYTF	TGTGCCTGGAGTGTTATGGGACAGGGAGGGAGATATGGCTACACCTTC	TRBV30	TRBD1	TRBJ1-2	NA	16
CASSVTGGADNSPLHF	TGTGCCAGCAGCGTGACAGGGGGCGCGGATAATTCACCCCTCCACTTT	TRBV9	TRBD1	TRBJ1-6	NA	16
CASSLPGAGSGNTIYF	TGCGCCAGCAGCTTGCCGGGTGCGGGCTCTGGAAACACCATATATTTT	TRBV5-1	NA	TRBJ1-3	NA	16
CASSPWGDNSPLHF	TGTGCCAGCAGCCCCTGGGGAGATAATTCACCCCTCCACTTT	TRBV9	NA	TRBJ1-6	few	14
CASSEEIQGLSGYTF	TGTGCCAGCAGTGAAGAAATCCAGGGTCTGAGTGGCTACACCTTC	TRBV2	NA	TRBJ1-2	NA	15
CASSFSRYPGEETQYF	TGTGCCAGCAGCTTCAGTCGATATCCAGGGGAAGAGACCCAGTACTTC	TRBV5-4	NA	TRBJ2-5	NA	16
CASSVSPRVYQETQYF	TGTGCCAGCAGCGTATCACCGAGGGTGTACCAAGAGACCCAGTACTTC	TRBV9	NA	TRBJ2-5	NA	16
CASSEHDSRNQPQHF	TGTGCCAGCAGTGAACACGACAGCCGCAATCAGCCCCAGCATTTT	TRBV6-1	NA	TRBJ1-5	NA	15
CASSPIPGRDQPQHF	TGTGCCAGCAGCCCAATCCCCGGGAGGGATCAGCCCCAGCATTTT	TRBV3-1/TRBV3-2	NA	TRBJ1-5	NA	15
CAWGSTAGGRQYF	TGTGCCTGGGGCTCCACTGCAGGGGGACGGCAGTACTTC	TRBV30	TRBD1	TRBJ2-7	NA	13
CASSFSPRTDTNTIYF	TGTGCCAGCAGCTTCTCCCCGCGGACAGATACAAACACCATATATTTT	TRBV9	NA	TRBJ1-3	once	16
CASSGQNYEQYF	TGTGCCAGCAGCGGACAGAACTACGAGCAGTACTTC	TRBV12-3/TRBV12-4	NA	TRBJ2-7	NA	12
CASSLRALAGGPKDTQYF	TGTGCCAGCAGCTTAAGAGCGCTAGCGGGGGGCCCTAAAGATACGCAGTATTTT	TRBV7-2	TRBD2	TRBJ2-3	NA	18
CASSLWEGSTEAFF	TGTGCCAGCAGTTTATGGGAGGGGTCCACTGAAGCTTTCTTT	TRBV27	NA	TRBJ1-1	NA	14
CASSPGADNYGYTF	TGTGCCAGCAGTCCAGGGGCGGATAACTATGGCTACACCTTC	TRBV3-1/TRBV3-2	NA	TRBJ1-2	NA	14
CSASTGGNTGELFF	TGCAGTGCTAGTACCGGGGGGAACACCGGGGAGCTGTTTTTT	TRBV20-1	NA	TRBJ2-2	NA	14
CASKFDRAYEQYF	TGTGCCAGCAAATTCGACAGAGCCTACGAGCAGTACTTC	TRBV2	NA	TRBJ2-7	NA	13
CASSFRGARNQPQHF	TGTGCCAGCAGCTTCCGGGGGGCTCGCAATCAGCCCCAGCATTTT	TRBV5-6	NA	TRBJ1-5	NA	15
CASSSPGTGVSYEQYF	TGTGCCAGCAGTTCTCCCGGGACGGGGGTCTCCTACGAGCAGTACTTC	TRBV5-5	NA	TRBJ2-7	NA	16
CATSRDLISEQYF	TGTGCCACCAGCAGAGATCTAATCTCCGAGCAGTACTTC	TRBV15	NA	TRBJ2-7	NA	13
CATSDLWGQGADSPLHF	TGTGCCACCAGTGATTTGTGGGGACAGGGGGCGGATTCACCCCTCCACTTT	TRBV24-1	TRBD1	TRBJ1-6	few	17
CASSLAGVPGETQYF	TGTGCCAGCAGTTTAGCGGGGGTCCCGGGAGAGACCCAGTACTTC	TRBV6-5	TRBD2	TRBJ2-5	once	15
CASSVTYHGYTF	TGTGCCAGCAGCGTTACTTACCATGGCTACACCTTC	TRBV3-1/TRBV3-2	NA	TRBJ1-2	few	12
CASSFLRDYGYTF	TGTGCCAGCAGTTTTCTGAGGGACTATGGCTACACCTTC	TRBV28	NA	TRBJ1-2	NA	13
CASKTDRGGNQPQHF	TGTGCCAGTAAGACCGACAGGGGCGGCAATCAGCCCCAGCATTTT	TRBV19	TRBD1	TRBJ1-5	NA	15
CAFSMTSPSYNEQFF	TGTGCCTTCAGCATGACTAGCCCTTCCTACAATGAGCAGTTCTTC	TRBV30	TRBD2	TRBJ2-1	once	15
CASSSDRVSNQPQHF	TGTGCCAGCAGCTCGGACAGGGTGAGCAATCAGCCCCAGCATTTT	TRBV11-2	TRBD1	TRBJ1-5	NA	15
CSVEGWLGADTQYF	TGCAGCGTTGAGGGGTGGCTAGGGGCAGATACGCAGTATTTT	TRBV29-1	NA	TRBJ2-3	NA	14
CASSLASGRGGYNEQFF	TGTGCCAGCAGCTTGGCTAGCGGGAGGGGGGGCTACAATGAGCAGTTCTTC	TRBV5-5	TRBD2	TRBJ2-1	NA	17
CSVEDRWGSSGNTIYF	TGCAGCGTTGAAGATCGGTGGGGCAGCTCTGGAAACACCATATATTTT	TRBV29-1	NA	TRBJ1-3	NA	16